Shown below are 21 T cell receptor beta chains from a single sample sequenced in a study of blood T cell repertoires in COVID-19 (dated by TCRdb to the early 2020s). The receptor library was made with the immunoSEQ multiplex PCR assay. Not all clones reach the TCRdb copy of this immuneACCESS table, which keeps in-frame sequences only. Checked studies attribute under half of the gap to unresolved V genes and leave the rest unexplained. This sample lists about 140,000 clones; more than 65% were detected once. The top ten clonotypes cover about an eighth of the sample. The sample comprised peripheral blood. The receptors come from a man at least 80 years old with acute or convalescent COVID-19.

This chain joins TRBV18 and TRBJ2-7; TRBD1 is a possible D gene (6 bases). CDR3 length: 16 amino acids. CDR1 is KGHSH and CDR2 is LQKENI in the germline V gene. The V gene lost 3 bases and the J gene lost 6 bases, with 21 bases spanning the gap. The CDR3 spells CASSPNSPGTTGEQYF. The CDR3 bases are TGTGCCAGCTCACCCAACTCCCCCGGGACAACGGGCGAGCAGTACTTC. The whole variable domain, filled in from reference TRBV18 and TRBJ2-7, reads NAGVMQNPRHLVRRRGQEARLRCSPMKGHSHVYWYRQLPEEGLKFMVYLQKENIIDESGMPKERFSAEFPKEGPSILRIQQVVRGDSAAYFCASSPNSPGTTGEQYFGPGTRLTVT.

The chain recombines TRBV6-2 or TRBV6-3 with TRBJ2-1; D gene uncertain. The V end was cut by 1 base, the J end by 0 bases, with 19 bases between. This CDR3 spans 19 amino acids. The V gene's germline CDR1 is MNHEY and CDR2 SVGEGT. In DNA, the CDR3 is TGTGCCAGCAGTTACTTCCCCCCCACTCTAGTCAGCTCCTACAATGAGCAGTTCTTC. Residues: CASSYFPPTLVSSYNEQFF.

The chain has TRBV9 and TRBJ2-5, with 9 bases identical to TRBD2. J gave up 5 bases and V 0 bases, and 8 bases lay outside the gene matches. From germline, CDR1 is SGDLS and CDR2 YYNGEE. The CDR3 totals 16 residues. The CDR3 DNA follows: TGTGCCAGCAGCGTAGAGGGCGGGGGGGCCCCGGAGACCCAGTACTTC. Protein: CASSVEGGGAPETQYF.

The rearrangement joins TRBV18 to TRBJ2-3; TRBD2 aligns across 13 bases. Germline V lookup: CDR1 KGHSH, CDR2 LQKENI. The junction had 0 bases not matched to a gene; V was cut back by 5 bases and J by 1 base. The CDR3 contains 15 residues. DNA for the CDR3: TGTGCCAGCTCAGGGACTAGCGGGGGCACAGATACGCAGTATTTT. Translating it yields CASSGTSGGTDTQYF.

A few counts support this clone. The chain combines TRBV30 with TRBJ1-2; unclear D gene. The CDR3 is 14 amino acids. Between the trimmed V and J ends, which lost 1 base and 3 bases, there was a span of 12 bases. Per germline, CDR1 GTSNPN and CDR2 SVGIG (reference sequence). The CDR3 DNA reads TGTGCCTGGAGTGGCGGCAGACGGGACTATGGCTACACCTTC. This codes for CAWSGGRRDYGYTF.

The rearrangement uses TRBV5-1 and TRBJ1-6; 11 bases agree with TRBD1. The CDR3 has 16 residues. Germline lookup yields CDR1 SGHRS and CDR2 YFSETQ. The V and J ends lost 4 bases and 7 bases, in that order; junction bases with no gene match: 7. Here the CDR3 reads CASSLLRTGGNSPLHF. The CDR3 coding sequence is TGCGCCAGCAGCCTGCTTCGGACAGGGGGCAATTCACCCCTCCACTTT. Combining the CDR3 with reference TRBV5-1 and TRBJ1-6 gives the whole variable domain KAGVTQTPRYLIKTRGQQVTLSCSPISGHRSVSWYQQTPGQGLQFLFEYFSETQRNKGNFPGRFSGRQFSNSRSEMNVSTLELGDSALYLCASSLLRTGGNSPLHFGNGTRLTVT.

The chain combines TRBV14 with TRBJ2-2; a possible D gene is TRBD2 (5 bases). The V end was cut by 2 bases, the J end by 4 bases, with 17 bases between. Germline-derived CDR1 and CDR2 are SGHDN and FVKESK. The CDR3 sequence is 17 residues long. CDR3 bases: TGTGCCAGCAGCCAACTCCAGTACCCCCGGGGCACCGGGGAGCTGTTTTTT. Translated, it gives CASSQLQYPRGTGELFF. Filled out from reference TRBV14 and TRBJ2-2, the complete variable domain reads EAGVTQFPSHSVIEKGQTVTLRCDPISGHDNLYWYRRVMGKEIKFLLHFVKESKQDESGMPNNRFLAERTGGTYSTLKVQPAELEDSGVYFCASSQLQYPRGTGELFFGEGSRLTVL.

The chain couples TRBV3-1 (or the pseudogene TRBV3-2) to TRBJ2-3; no clear D. The germline V gene has CDR1 LGHDT and CDR2 YNNKEL (reference sequence). Trimming stripped 0 bases from V and 4 bases from J, with 5 bases between. The CDR3 is 13 amino acids. In DNA form, the CDR3 reads TGTGCCAGCAGCCAAGATTGGCCAGATACGCAGTATTTT. This encodes CASSQDWPDTQYF.

V and J are TRBV2 and TRBJ2-3; 7 bases match TRBD1. The trim removed 5 bases at V and 4 bases at J, leaving 6 bases unmatched. This CDR3 spans 14 amino acids. Germline CDR1 is SNHLY and CDR2 is FYNNEI. DNA for the CDR3: TGTGCCAGCAGTCAGCGACAGGGCTCAGATACGCAGTATTTT. Its translation is CASSQRQGSDTQYF.

This clone occurred a few times. The chain joins TRBV6-5 to TRBJ2-2; a weak D match, TRBD2 (7 bases). The V and J ends lost 10 bases and 3 bases respectively, with 15 bases between them. This CDR3 contains 14 residues. Germline CDR1 is MNHEY and CDR2 is SVGAGI. The CDR3 bases are TGTGCCATTAGAGGGGGGGCTTACACCGGGGAGCTGTTTTTT. Encoded protein: CAIRGGAYTGELFF.

The rearrangement uses TRBV2 and TRBJ2-2; D uncertain. CDR1 SNHLY and CDR2 FYNNEI come from the germline V gene. This CDR3 is built from 13 residues. Between the trimmed V and J ends, which lost 3 bases and 5 bases, there was a span of 7 bases. In DNA, the CDR3 is TGTGCCAGCAGTGAGCGGTTAACCGGGGAGCTGTTTTTT. Amino acids: CASSERLTGELFF.

V gene TRBV7-2 combines with J gene TRBJ1-4; 8 bases align to TRBD1. The trim removed 2 bases at V and 7 bases at J, leaving 6 bases unmatched. CDR3 length: 15 residues. CDR1 and CDR2 (germline): SGHTA, FQGNSA. The CDR3 sequence: CASSLTIRGREKLFF. The CDR3 DNA follows: TGTGCCAGCAGCTTAACAATCAGGGGGCGTGAAAAACTGTTTTTT.

A few counts support this clone. The rearrangement joins TRBV5-6 to TRBJ1-6, with 7 bases identical to TRBD1. The trim removed 0 bases at V and 5 bases at J, leaving 5 bases unmatched. The CDR3 contains 16 residues. The V gene's germline CDR1 is SGHDT and CDR2 YYEEEE. CDR3 sequence (DNA): TGTGCCAGCAGCTTGGCCAGTGGACAGGATAATTCACCCCTCCACTTT. Its protein is CASSLASGQDNSPLHF.

This clone turned up a few times. The chain uses TRBV4-2 and TRBJ2-3; D gene unclear. There are 14 residues in the CDR3. V was pared by 0 bases and J by 6 bases, with 10 bases between. Germline loops: CDR1 LGHNA, CDR2 YNFKEQ. CDR3 region: CASSQDWSADTQYF. Here the CDR3 DNA reads TGTGCCAGCAGCCAAGACTGGTCCGCGGATACGCAGTATTTT.

Concerning this clone itself: The germline gene is not matched at one end of the junction; a read error may be the cause. V usage is TRBV15 and J usage is TRBJ1-2; D is possibly TRBD1 (5 bases). Per germline, CDR1 LNHNV and CDR2 YYDKDF (reference sequence). The CDR3 consists of 11 residues. Here the CDR3 DNA reads TGTGCCACCAGCAGAGTGGGGGGTTATGCCTTC. It yields the protein CATSRVGGYAF.

This sequence joins TRBV7-3 and TRBJ2-2; TRBD1 matches 7 bases. The V segment lost 5 bases and the J segment 4 bases; nucleotides outside the gene matches: 4. From germline, CDR1 is SGHTA and CDR2 FQGTGA. The CDR3 has 14 residues. The DNA of the CDR3 is TGTGCCAGCAGCAAAAACAGGGGCACCGGGGAGCTGTTTTTT. Protein sequence: CASSKNRGTGELFF.

V is TRBV5-6 and J is TRBJ2-5, with TRBD1 identical over 9 bases. Unmatched junction bases numbered 5, after V lost 4 bases and J lost 1 base. The CDR3 is 15 amino acids. Germline CDR1 is SGHDT and CDR2 is YYEEEE. The CDR3 DNA sequence: TGTGCCAGCAGCCTAAGACAGGGGGTCCAAGAGACCCAGTACTTC. Translated, it gives CASSLRQGVQETQYF.

This clone was observed a handful of times. The genes are TRBV9 and TRBJ2-5; a weak D match, TRBD1 (5 bases). Per germline, CDR1 SGDLS and CDR2 YYNGEE. CDR3 length: 17 amino acids. Trimming left V 0 bases short and J 0 bases short, with 15 bases between. CDR3 region: CASSVERGRPHQETQYF. DNA for the CDR3: TGTGCCAGCAGCGTAGAAAGGGGCCGTCCTCACCAAGAGACCCAGTACTTC.

The V and J genes are TRBV7-2 and TRBJ2-7; TRBD2 matches at 11 bases. V was clipped by 5 bases and J by 4 bases; unmatched bases: 7. The CDR3 sequence is 15 residues long. Germline V gives CDR1 SGHTA, CDR2 FQGNSA. Here the CDR3 reads CASSVSSGGSYEQYF. The CDR3 DNA reads as TGTGCCAGCAGCGTGTCTAGCGGGGGGAGTTACGAGCAGTACTTC. Full variable domain (remainder filled in from reference TRBV7-2 and TRBJ2-7): GAGVSQSPSNKVTEKGKDVELRCDPISGHTALYWYRQSLGQGLEFLIYFQGNSAPDKSGLPSDRFSAERTGGSVSTLTIQRTQQEDSAVYLCASSVSSGGSYEQYFGPGTRLTVT.

The chain recombines TRBV5-8 with TRBJ1-2, with a tentative D call TRBD1 (6 bases). V gave up 4 bases and J gave up 6 bases, with 10 bases separating them. CDR3 length: 12 amino acids. The V gene's germline CDR1 is SGHTS and CDR2 YDEGEE. The CDR3 here is CASSPGHDGYTF. For the CDR3, the DNA is TGTGCCAGCAGCCCGGGACATGATGGCTACACCTTC. Variable domain in full (rest from reference TRBV5-8 and TRBJ1-2): EAGVTQSPTHLIKTRGQQATLRCSPISGHTSVYWYQQALGLGLQFLLWYDEGEERNRGNFPPRFSGRQFPNYSSELNVNALELEDSALYLCASSPGHDGYTFGSGTRLTVV.

This sequence joins TRBV18 and TRBJ2-7, with 10 bases matching TRBD1. There are 17 residues in the CDR3. The germline CDR1 and CDR2 sequences are KGHSH and LQKENI. Trimming at V came to 3 bases and at J to 3 bases, leaving 11 bases not matched to a gene. DNA for the CDR3: TGTGCCAGCTCACCGGGACAGGGGAATCGGGGTGGCTACGAGCAGTACTTC. It specifies CASSPGQGNRGGYEQYF.